This TCR beta chain originates from a study of blood T cell repertoires in COVID-19. This CDR3 spans 17 amino acids. Germline V CDR1 and CDR2: LGHDT, YNNKEL (reference sequence). V lost 4 bases and J 3 bases, leaving 18 bases between the germline ends. The method was immunoSEQ multiplex PCR; TCRdb's version includes in-frame clones alone and lacks a portion of them. The data contain around 270,000 clones, 75% to 90% of them seen just once; the ten biggest clones take up roughly 2%. The source material was peripheral blood. The V call is TRBV3-1 (or the pseudogene TRBV3-2), the J call TRBJ2-2; possibly TRBD2 for D (5 bases). The clonotype comes from a man in his thirties or forties with active or convalescent COVID-19. CDR3 region: CASSRRRTKLDTGELFF. CDR3 nucleotides: TGTGCCAGCAGCCGGCGGAGGACCAAATTGGACACCGGGGAGCTGTTTTTT.